These 18 T cell receptor beta chains were sequenced from one sample in a study of T cell responses to AZD1222 COVID-19 vaccine. TCRdb keeps only in-frame clones here, not all; method: immunoSEQ multiplex PCR. This table has about 130,000 clones, around 90% appearing once. Sequencing was performed on peripheral blood, taken on day 0 of AZD1222 vaccination. The receptors come from an adult in good health.

The chain recombines TRBV9 with TRBJ2-3; D is uncertain. Germline V gene data show CDR1 as SGDLS and CDR2 as YYNGEE. Trimming left V 3 bases short and J 6 bases short, with 8 bases between. The CDR3 consists of 12 residues. In DNA, the CDR3 is TGTGCCAGCAGCGCCGACTTGGATACGCAGTATTTT. It yields the protein CASSADLDTQYF. Drawing the rest from reference TRBV9 and TRBJ2-3, the complete variable domain is DSGVTQTPKHLITATGQRVTLRCSPRSGDLSVYWYQQSLDQGLQFLIQYYNGEERAKGNILERFSAQQFPDLHSELNLSSLELGDSALYFCASSADLDTQYFGPGTRLTVL.

The J gene is TRBJ1-1, the V gene TRBV14; D unresolved. Trimming pared 1 base from V and 5 bases from J, leaving 11 bases between. The CDR3 is 14 residues long. Germline V CDR1 and CDR2: SGHDN, FVKESK. The CDR3 nucleotides read TGTGCCAGCAGCCAAGCGGGTTTTGTGACTGAAGCTTTCTTT. This translates into CASSQAGFVTEAFF.

This chain links TRBV18 with TRBJ2-7, with D possibly TRBD2 on 5 matching bases. The CDR3 totals 14 residues. V gave up 0 bases and J gave up 3 bases, with 9 bases separating them. Germline CDR1 is KGHSH and CDR2 is LQKENI. CDR3 DNA: TGTGCCAGCTCACCACCGCTGGAGGACTACGAGCAGTACTTC. Its protein is CASSPPLEDYEQYF.

This rearrangement joins TRBV7-7 to TRBJ1-1; D is unresolved. The CDR3 totals 14 residues. The V and J ends lost 5 bases and 1 base respectively, with 11 bases between them. Germline-derived CDR1 and CDR2 are SSHAT and FNYEAQ (reference sequence). Here the CDR3 reads CASSKLDANTEAFF. CDR3 bases: TGTGCCAGCAGCAAACTGGACGCGAACACTGAAGCTTTCTTT. Using reference TRBV7-7 and TRBJ1-1 for the parts outside the CDR3, the full variable domain is GAGVSQSPRYKVTKRGQDVTLRCDPISSHATLYWYQQALGQGPEFLTYFNYEAQPDKSGLPSDRFSAERPEGSISTLTIQRTEQRDSAMYRCASSKLDANTEAFFGQGTRLTVV.

V and J are TRBV21-1 and TRBJ2-3. TRBV21-1 is a pseudogene. This CDR3 is 16 amino acids long. The CDR3 coding sequence is TGTGCCAGCAGCAGTAAGGGCGCGGCGGTCACAGATACGCAGTATTTT. Residues: CASSSKGAAVTDTQYF.

The gene calls are TRBV9 and TRBJ2-7; 7 bases fit TRBD1. The V gene's germline CDR1 is SGDLS and CDR2 YYNGEE. J gave up 3 bases and V 4 bases, and 10 bases lay outside the gene matches. This CDR3 contains 15 residues. The CDR3 DNA follows: TGTGCCAGCAGCCCCCCCCATGGGGACAGCTACGAGCAGTACTTC. This sequence encodes CASSPPHGDSYEQYF.

CDR3 residues: CASSYGDNEQFF. CDR3 nucleotide sequence: TGTGCCAGCAGTTATGGAGACAATGAGCAGTTCTTC. This sequence joins TRBV6-6 and TRBJ2-1; D uncertain. This CDR3 is built from 12 residues. Per the germline V gene, CDR1 is MNHNY and CDR2 is SVGAGI (reference sequence). Trimming shortened V by 3 bases and J by 5 bases, and 5 bases separated the two germline ends.

The genes are TRBV4-3 and TRBJ1-4; D is unclear. The CDR3 consists of 14 residues. Germline V gene sequence: CDR1 LGHNA, CDR2 YSLEER. Trimming shortened V by 0 bases and J by 8 bases, and 10 bases separated the two germline ends. CDR3 region: CASSQDSLGEKLFF. CDR3 sequence (DNA): TGCGCCAGCAGCCAAGATAGTTTGGGAGAAAAACTGTTTTTT.

The V gene is TRBV5-1, the J gene TRBJ2-3, with TRBD1 as a possible D gene (6 bases). Germline CDR1 SGHRS, CDR2 YFSETQ. The CDR3 has 14 residues. The V and J ends lost 3 bases and 0 bases respectively, with 8 bases between them. CDR3 coding DNA: TGCGCCAGCAGCTACGGACAGAGCACAGATACGCAGTATTTT. Its protein is CASSYGQSTDTQYF. Full variable domain (outside the CDR3, taken from reference TRBV5-1 and TRBJ2-3): KAGVTQTPRYLIKTRGQQVTLSCSPISGHRSVSWYQQTPGQGLQFLFEYFSETQRNKGNFPGRFSGRQFSNSRSEMNVSTLELGDSALYLCASSYGQSTDTQYFGPGTRLTVL.

The V call is TRBV2, the J call TRBJ1-5; 7 bases agree with TRBD1. In germline, CDR1 is SNHLY, CDR2 FYNNEI. The trim removed 4 bases at V and 3 bases at J, leaving 9 bases unmatched. The CDR3 is made up of 16 amino acids. CDR3 in amino acids: CASSGFGQAANQPQHF. In DNA form, the CDR3 reads TGTGCCAGCAGTGGGTTCGGACAGGCAGCCAATCAGCCCCAGCATTTT.

The chain recombines TRBV12-5 with TRBJ1-1; D uncertain. The CDR3 loop spans 12 amino acids. Trimming took 7 bases from V and 10 from J, leaving 16 bases between them. Germline CDR1 is LGHNT and CDR2 is FRNRAP. As DNA, the CDR3 is TGTGCTAGTGCCACAGACCAGAACCGAGCTTTCTTT. Protein sequence: CASATDQNRAFF.

The J gene is TRBJ1-4, the V gene TRBV6-1, with 7 nucleotides matching TRBD1. This CDR3 has 16 amino acids. The junction had 7 bases not matched to a gene; V was cut back by 1 base and J by 5 bases. Per the germline V gene, CDR1 is MNHNS and CDR2 is SASEGT. The CDR3 region is CASSEGGTVGNEKLFF. As DNA, the CDR3 is TGTGCCAGCAGTGAAGGGGGGACAGTGGGCAATGAAAAACTGTTTTTT.

This clone was counted between two and nine times. The chain has TRBV5-1 and TRBJ2-2; 11 nucleotides agree with TRBD2. Trimming removed 4 bases from V and 8 bases from J; junction bases left unmatched: 13. In germline, CDR1 is SGHRS, CDR2 YFSETQ. The CDR3 runs to 17 residues. In DNA, the CDR3 is TGCGCCAGCAGCCCGAAGACTAGCGGGGCACCAGGGGGGGAGCTGTTTTTT. Translated: CASSPKTSGAPGGELFF.

This chain uses TRBV5-6 with TRBJ2-6, with 7 bases identical to TRBD2. After removal of 3 bases from V and 0 bases from J, the junction contained 6 bases not matched to a gene. This CDR3 contains 17 residues. Germline V gene lookup returns CDR1 SGHDT and CDR2 YYEEEE. This CDR3 is CASSSLAGSSGANVLTF. CDR3 in DNA: TGTGCCAGCAGCTCTTTAGCGGGCTCCTCTGGGGCCAACGTCCTGACTTTC.

A single count supports this clone. The chain uses TRBV6-2 or TRBV6-3 and TRBJ2-7; 10 bases fit TRBD2. The CDR3 contains 15 residues. Unmatched junction bases numbered 11, after V lost 5 bases and J lost 7 bases. CDR1 and CDR2 from the germline V gene are MNHEY and SVGEGT. CDR3 bases: TGTGCCAGCAGTGAGAAGCGGGGGGGCCAGTGGGAGCAGTACTTC. Translating it yields CASSEKRGGQWEQYF.

The chain is built from TRBV7-2 and TRBJ2-3, with 11 bases that match TRBD2. The V gene's germline CDR1 is SGHTA and CDR2 FQGNSA. V trimming: 1 base; J trimming: 5 bases; junction bases outside the gene matches: 5. The CDR3 totals 16 residues. Here the CDR3 DNA reads TGTGCCAGCAGCTTAGTTCTAGCGGGGGGTCGAGATACGCAGTATTTT. It translates to CASSLVLAGGRDTQYF.

The V gene is TRBV19, the J gene TRBJ1-1; D may be TRBD1 (6 bases). Trimming removed 5 bases at V and 4 bases at J, with 20 bases between. The V gene's germline CDR1 is LNHDA and CDR2 SQIVND (reference sequence). The CDR3 consists of 16 residues. CDR3 sequence (DNA): TGTGCCAGTAGTGTGTCCTCCAGGGGCGGCAGCACTGAAGCTTTCTTT. Protein product: CASSVSSRGGSTEAFF.

The CDR3 is CASSYRLAGGQDTQYF. The CDR3 DNA is TGTGCCAGCAGCTACCGACTAGCGGGGGGGCAAGATACGCAGTATTTT. V usage is TRBV13 and J usage is TRBJ2-3; 14 nucleotides align to TRBD2. Germline loops: CDR1 PRHDT, CDR2 FYEKMQ (reference sequence). This CDR3 has 16 amino acids. J gave up 5 bases and V 4 bases, and 5 bases lay outside the gene matches. The whole variable domain, remainder taken from reference TRBV13 and TRBJ2-3, is AAGVIQSPRHLIKEKRETATLKCYPIPRHDTVYWYQQGPGQDPQFLISFYEKMQSDKGSIPDRFSAQQFSDYHSELNMSSLELGDSALYFCASSYRLAGGQDTQYFGPGTRLTVL.